A single sample is the source of the 17 T cell receptor beta chains below, sequenced in a study of human T cells and chemical hapten exposure. Time point of the sample: patch test 1, 2 weeks after DPC sensitization. Stated treatment: therapeutic diphenylcyclopropenone sensitization with weekly scalp DPC. One entry per CDR3 protein results from TCRdb running MiXCR on the RACE reads. The sample records around 160,000 distinct CDR3 sequences, about 14% being singletons. Material: whole blood, obtained in connection with sensitization to the hapten diphenylcyclopropenone (DPC). These receptors were taken from a woman aged 25-40 years with alopecia areata. Some clones in this sample may be carry-over from other donors' samples.

This chain links TRBV3-1 with TRBJ2-1, with D perhaps matching TRBD1 (5 bases). V lost 4 bases to trimming and J lost 7 bases, with 11 bases between them. The length of the CDR3 is 13 residues. Per germline, CDR1 LGHDT and CDR2 YNNKEL (reference sequence). The CDR3 sequence is CASSRRGENEQFF. For the CDR3, the DNA is TGTGCCAGCAGCCGAAGGGGTGAGAATGAGCAGTTCTTC.

This clonotype was counted many times. The rearrangement links TRBV19 to TRBJ1-5, with TRBD1 identical over 7 bases. Looked up from germline, CDR1 is LNHDA and CDR2 is SQIVND (reference sequence). The CDR3 has 15 amino acids. V lost 6 bases, J lost 0 bases, and 5 bases stayed unmatched. CDR3 in amino acids: CASRPQGNSNQPQHF. As DNA, the CDR3 is TGTGCCAGTAGACCACAGGGGAATAGCAATCAGCCCCAGCATTTT.

The chain uses TRBV12-3 or TRBV12-4 and TRBJ2-2; no definite D call. The CDR3 extends over 14 amino acids. The ends were cut back, 1 base at V and 2 bases at J, with 5 bases in the middle. CDR3 sequence: CASSLGDNTGELFF. The CDR3 nucleotides are TGTGCCAGCAGTTTAGGGGATAACACCGGGGAGCTGTTTTTT.

The CDR3 loop is CASSFSDSKAFF. The CDR3 bases are TGTGCCAGCAGTTTTAGTGATTCCAAGGCTTTCTTT. This chain joins TRBV12-3 or TRBV12-4 and TRBJ1-1; D is uncertain. Trimming took off 3 bases at V and 11 bases at J, with 13 bases between the two ends. The CDR3 loop spans 12 amino acids.

On this clonotype: A much larger clone differs by one base, so this may be a read error. The rearrangement links TRBV27 to TRBJ2-7, with TRBD2 matching 10 bases. CDR1 MNHEY and CDR2 SMNVEV come from the germline V gene (reference sequence). This CDR3 is built from 14 residues. Trimming at V came to 3 bases and at J to 4 bases, leaving 3 bases not matched to a gene. The CDR3 bases are TGTGCCAGCAGTTTTAGCGGGAGGATGTACGAGCAGTACTTC. Its protein product is CASSFSGRMYEQYF.

V usage is TRBV5-4 and J usage is TRBJ1-2; the D gene is possibly TRBD1 (5 bases). Germline V CDR1 and CDR2: SGHNT, YYREEE (reference sequence). The CDR3 contains 15 residues. V gave up 0 bases and J gave up 8 bases, with 17 bases separating them. The CDR3 spells CASSLAGAGARGYTF. In DNA, the CDR3 is TGTGCCAGCAGCTTGGCCGGGGCCGGAGCTCGCGGCTACACCTTC.

The sample holds a few counts of this clonotype. The chain carries TRBV7-9 and TRBJ2-2; D is tentatively TRBD1 or TRBD2 (5 bases each). This CDR3 contains 17 residues. V dropped 4 bases and J dropped 2 bases, with 17 bases sitting between them. Germline V lookup: CDR1 SEHNR, CDR2 FQNEAQ (reference sequence). CDR3 sequence (DNA): TGTGCCAGCAGCTCGGGACCGCCCCAGGGCAACACCGGGGAGCTGTTTTTT. Residues: CASSSGPPQGNTGELFF.

J is TRBJ2-7 and V is TRBV2, with 7 positions matching TRBD1. With V trimmed by 8 bases and J by 6 bases, 16 bases remained unmatched. The germline CDR1 and CDR2 sequences are SNHLY and FYNNEI. The CDR3 extends over 15 amino acids. The CDR3 DNA sequence: TGTGCCAGCTCGATCAAGGACAGGTCGAACGGCGAGCAGTACTTC. Amino acid sequence: CASSIKDRSNGEQYF.

V is TRBV28 and J is TRBJ2-7; 7 bases align to TRBD1. Germline CDR1 reads MDHEN; CDR2 reads SYDVKM. The junction had 3 bases not matched to a gene; V was cut back by 8 bases and J by 2 bases. The CDR3 loop spans 12 amino acids. The CDR3 nucleotides are TGTGCCAGCGCGACAGGGCCCTACGAGCAGTACTTC. Residues: CASATGPYEQYF.

This clonotype was picked up a small number of times. As DNA, the CDR3 is TGCAGTGCTAGAGATCATGGAGGAGTCGATGAAAAACTGTTTTTT. It codes for CSARDHGGVDEKLFF. V is TRBV20-1 and J is TRBJ1-4; D is undetermined. The CDR3 has 15 amino acids. Between the trimmed V and J ends, which lost 0 bases and 6 bases, there was a span of 14 bases. Germline-derived CDR1 and CDR2 are DFQATT and SNEGSKA (reference sequence).

There are a few counts of this clonotype. The chain couples TRBV21-1 to TRBJ2-7. TRBV21-1 is listed as a pseudogene. This CDR3 has 16 residues. The CDR3 is CASSNCRSGSSYEQYF. The CDR3 DNA follows: TGTGCCAGCAGCAATTGCCGAAGCGGGAGCTCCTACGAGCAGTACTTC.

Ten or more counts support this clonotype. The V gene is TRBV6-5, the J gene TRBJ2-5; 9 bases agree with TRBD2. The J segment lost 3 bases and the V segment lost 4 bases, leaving 6 bases of the junction unmatched. The CDR3 spans 15 residues. Germline V gene sequence: CDR1 MNHEY, CDR2 SVGAGI. The CDR3 loop is CASSSATSGKETQYF. The CDR3 DNA reads TGTGCCAGCAGTTCAGCGACTAGCGGTAAAGAGACCCAGTACTTC.

The gene calls are TRBV18 and TRBJ1-2; a possible D gene is TRBD1 (6 bases). The CDR3 contains 14 residues. Germline loops: CDR1 KGHSH, CDR2 LQKENI. Trimming took 1 base from V and 5 from J, leaving 11 bases between them. CDR3 region: CASSPQEQGYGYTF. CDR3 sequence (DNA): TGTGCCAGCTCACCACAAGAACAGGGATATGGCTACACCTTC.

V and J are TRBV6-5 and TRBJ1-1, with 8 positions matching TRBD1. The CDR3 contains 15 residues. Trimming at V came to 0 bases and at J to 4 bases, leaving 4 bases not matched to a gene. Germline V gene data show CDR1 as MNHEY and CDR2 as SVGAGI. The CDR3 coding sequence is TGTGCCAGCAGTTACTCGTACAGGGGGGGCACTGAAGCTTTCTTT. It is translated as CASSYSYRGGTEAFF.

The chain joins TRBV28 to TRBJ2-7, with a weak D call TRBD1 (6 bases). The CDR3 runs to 14 residues. With 7 bases removed from V and 9 bases from J, the gap between germline ends came to 22 bases. Per the germline V gene, CDR1 is MDHEN and CDR2 is SYDVKM. CDR3 region: CASTPAAGAFVQYF. The CDR3 DNA follows: TGTGCCAGCACCCCGGCGGCAGGGGCTTTTGTGCAGTACTTC.

The rearrangement links TRBV2 to TRBJ1-5, with D possibly matching TRBD1 (5 bases). From germline, CDR1 is SNHLY and CDR2 FYNNEI. Trimming removed 1 base from V and 8 bases from J, with 9 bases in between. The CDR3 sequence is 13 residues long. The CDR3 nucleotides read TGTGCCAGCAGTGAAGAGGGGCTGGAGCCCCAGCATTTT. Protein: CASSEEGLEPQHF.

There are a few counts of this clonotype. V gene TRBV7-3 combines with J gene TRBJ2-5; the D gene could be TRBD1 or TRBD2 (5 bases each). CDR1 and CDR2 from the germline V gene are SGHTA and FQGTGA. V lost 5 bases and J 0 bases, leaving 10 bases between the germline ends. This CDR3 has 14 amino acids. The CDR3 DNA is TGTGCCAGCAGCCTCGGGGCGTACCAAGAGACCCAGTACTTC. Protein product: CASSLGAYQETQYF.